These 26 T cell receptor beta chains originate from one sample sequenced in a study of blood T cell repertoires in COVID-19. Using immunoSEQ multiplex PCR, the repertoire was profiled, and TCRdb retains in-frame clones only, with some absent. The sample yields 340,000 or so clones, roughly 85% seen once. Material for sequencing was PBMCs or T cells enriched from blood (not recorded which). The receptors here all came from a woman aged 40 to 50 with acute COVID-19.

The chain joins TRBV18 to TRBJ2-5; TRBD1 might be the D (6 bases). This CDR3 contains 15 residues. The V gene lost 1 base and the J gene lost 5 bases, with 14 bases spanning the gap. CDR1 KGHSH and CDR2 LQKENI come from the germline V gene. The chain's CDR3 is CASSPLIRGWETQYF. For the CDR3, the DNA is TGTGCCAGCTCACCACTCATCAGGGGCTGGGAGACCCAGTACTTC.

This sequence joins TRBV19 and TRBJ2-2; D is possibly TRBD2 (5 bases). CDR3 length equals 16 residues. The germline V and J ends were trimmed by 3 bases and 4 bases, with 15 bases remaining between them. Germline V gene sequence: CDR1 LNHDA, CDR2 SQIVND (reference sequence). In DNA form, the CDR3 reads TGTGCCAGTAGTATCAACGAGGGTAGGTCCACCGGGGAGCTGTTTTTT. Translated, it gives CASSINEGRSTGELFF.

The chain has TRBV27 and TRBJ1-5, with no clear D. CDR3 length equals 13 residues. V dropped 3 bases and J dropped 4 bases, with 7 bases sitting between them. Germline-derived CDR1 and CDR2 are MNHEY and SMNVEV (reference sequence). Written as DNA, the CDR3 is TGTGCCAGCAGTTTCGCCGGGAATCAGCCCCAGCATTTT. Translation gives CASSFAGNQPQHF.

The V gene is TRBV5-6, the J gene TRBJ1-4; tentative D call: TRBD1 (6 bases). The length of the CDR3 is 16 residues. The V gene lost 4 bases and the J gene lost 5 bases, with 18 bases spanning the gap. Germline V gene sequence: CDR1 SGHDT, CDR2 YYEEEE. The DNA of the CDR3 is TGTGCCAGCAGCCTCCTGGTCGGGACAATGAATGAAAAACTGTTTTTT. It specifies CASSLLVGTMNEKLFF.

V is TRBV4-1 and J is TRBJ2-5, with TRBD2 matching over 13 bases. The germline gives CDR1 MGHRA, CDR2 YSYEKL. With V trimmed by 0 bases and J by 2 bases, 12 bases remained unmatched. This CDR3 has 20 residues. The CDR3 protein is CASSQESYVEGLAGQETQYF. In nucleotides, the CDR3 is TGCGCCAGCAGCCAAGAAAGCTACGTCGAGGGACTAGCGGGGCAAGAGACCCAGTACTTC.

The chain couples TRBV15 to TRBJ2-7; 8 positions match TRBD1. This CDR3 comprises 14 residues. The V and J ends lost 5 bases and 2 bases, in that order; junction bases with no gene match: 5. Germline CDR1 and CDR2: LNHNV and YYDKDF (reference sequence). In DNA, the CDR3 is TGTGCCACCAGCGTGGACAGGGCAGCCTACGAGCAGTACTTC. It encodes CATSVDRAAYEQYF.

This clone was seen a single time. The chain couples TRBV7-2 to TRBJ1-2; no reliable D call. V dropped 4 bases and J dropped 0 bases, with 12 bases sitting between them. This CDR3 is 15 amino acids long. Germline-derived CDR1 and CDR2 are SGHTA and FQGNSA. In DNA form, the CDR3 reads TGTGCCAGCAGCTCACCCCTAACTTCTAACTATGGCTACACCTTC. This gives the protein CASSSPLTSNYGYTF.

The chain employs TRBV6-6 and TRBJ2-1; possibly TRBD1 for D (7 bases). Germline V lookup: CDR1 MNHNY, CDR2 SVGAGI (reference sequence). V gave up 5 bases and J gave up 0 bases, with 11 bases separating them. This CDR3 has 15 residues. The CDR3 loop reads CASSRQGGSYNEQFF. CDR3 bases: TGTGCCAGCAGTAGACAGGGAGGCTCCTACAATGAGCAGTTCTTC.

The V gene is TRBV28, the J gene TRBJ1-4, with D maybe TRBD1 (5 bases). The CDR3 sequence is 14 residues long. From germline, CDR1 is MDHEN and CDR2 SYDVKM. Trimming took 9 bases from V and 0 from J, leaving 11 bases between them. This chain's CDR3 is CASVRATTNEKLFF. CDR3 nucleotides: TGTGCCAGTGTCAGGGCTACAACTAATGAAAAACTGTTTTTT.

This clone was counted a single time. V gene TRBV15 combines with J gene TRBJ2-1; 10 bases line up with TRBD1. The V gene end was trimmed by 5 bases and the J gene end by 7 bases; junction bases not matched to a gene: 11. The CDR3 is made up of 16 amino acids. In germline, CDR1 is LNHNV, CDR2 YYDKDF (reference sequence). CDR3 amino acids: CATSEYGTGDWNEQFF. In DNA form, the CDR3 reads TGTGCCACCAGCGAGTACGGGACAGGGGATTGGAATGAGCAGTTCTTC. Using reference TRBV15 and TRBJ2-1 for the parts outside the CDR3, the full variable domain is DAMVIQNPRYQVTQFGKPVTLSCSQTLNHNVMYWYQQKSSQAPKLLFHYYDKDFNNEADTPDNFQSRRPNTSFCFLDIRSPGLGDTAMYLCATSEYGTGDWNEQFFGPGTRLTVL.

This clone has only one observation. The CDR3 spells CASSSSGTPEAFF. The CDR3 DNA reads as TGTGCCAGCAGTTCCTCCGGGACACCTGAAGCTTTCTTT. This sequence joins TRBV6-5 and TRBJ1-1; possibly TRBD1 for D (6 bases). Trimming took 4 bases from V and 6 from J, leaving 12 bases between them. This CDR3 is built from 13 residues. Germline lookup yields CDR1 MNHEY and CDR2 SVGAGI.

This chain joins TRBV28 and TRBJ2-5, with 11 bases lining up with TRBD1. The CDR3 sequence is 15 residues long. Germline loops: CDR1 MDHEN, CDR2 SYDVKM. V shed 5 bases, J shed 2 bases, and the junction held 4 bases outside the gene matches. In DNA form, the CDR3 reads TGTGCCAGCAGTGGGGGGGACAGGGGGCAAGAGACCCAGTACTTC. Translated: CASSGGDRGQETQYF. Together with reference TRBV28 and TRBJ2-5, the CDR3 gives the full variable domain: DVKVTQSSRYLVKRTGEKVFLECVQDMDHENMFWYRQDPGLGLRLIYFSYDVKMKEKGDIPEGYSVSREKKERFSLILESASTNQTSMYLCASSGGDRGQETQYFGPGTRLLVL.

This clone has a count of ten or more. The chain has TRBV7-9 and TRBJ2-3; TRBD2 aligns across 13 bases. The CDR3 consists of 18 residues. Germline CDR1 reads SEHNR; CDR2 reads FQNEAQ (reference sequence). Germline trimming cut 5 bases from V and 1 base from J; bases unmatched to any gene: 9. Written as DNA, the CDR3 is TGTGCCAGCAGCCGTGGACTAGCGGGGGTGTCTGGCACAGATACGCAGTATTTT. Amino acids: CASSRGLAGVSGTDTQYF.

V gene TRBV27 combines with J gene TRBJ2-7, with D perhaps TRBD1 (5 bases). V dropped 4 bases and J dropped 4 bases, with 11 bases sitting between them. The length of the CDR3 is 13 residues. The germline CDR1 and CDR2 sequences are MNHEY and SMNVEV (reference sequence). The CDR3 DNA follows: TGTGCCAGCAGTTCAAGACAGTCTTACGAGCAGTACTTC. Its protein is CASSSRQSYEQYF.

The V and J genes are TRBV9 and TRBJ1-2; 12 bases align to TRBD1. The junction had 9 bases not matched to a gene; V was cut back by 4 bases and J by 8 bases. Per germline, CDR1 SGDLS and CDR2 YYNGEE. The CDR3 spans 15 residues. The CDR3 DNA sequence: TGTGCCAGCAGCCTGGGGGACAGGGGGCTAGGCGGCTACACCTTC. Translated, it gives CASSLGDRGLGGYTF.

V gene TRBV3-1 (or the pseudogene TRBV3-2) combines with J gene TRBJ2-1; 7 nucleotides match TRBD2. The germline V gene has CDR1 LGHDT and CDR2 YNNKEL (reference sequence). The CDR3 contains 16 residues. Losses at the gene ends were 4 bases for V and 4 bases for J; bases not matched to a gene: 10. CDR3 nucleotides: TGTGCCAGCAGCCCAAAAGGTCTAGCGGATTACAATGAGCAGTTCTTC. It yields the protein CASSPKGLADYNEQFF.

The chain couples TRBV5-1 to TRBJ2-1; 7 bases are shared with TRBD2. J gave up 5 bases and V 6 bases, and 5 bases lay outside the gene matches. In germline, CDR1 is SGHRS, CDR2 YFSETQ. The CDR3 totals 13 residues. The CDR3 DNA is TGCGCCAGCAAGACCGGGACTAACAATGAGCAGTTCTTC. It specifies CASKTGTNNEQFF.

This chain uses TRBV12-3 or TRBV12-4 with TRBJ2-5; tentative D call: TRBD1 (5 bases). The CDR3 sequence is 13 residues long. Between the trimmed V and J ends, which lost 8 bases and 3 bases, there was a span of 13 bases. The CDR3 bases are TGTGCCAGCGGCACAGGATTTAAAGAGACCCAGTACTTC. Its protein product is CASGTGFKETQYF.

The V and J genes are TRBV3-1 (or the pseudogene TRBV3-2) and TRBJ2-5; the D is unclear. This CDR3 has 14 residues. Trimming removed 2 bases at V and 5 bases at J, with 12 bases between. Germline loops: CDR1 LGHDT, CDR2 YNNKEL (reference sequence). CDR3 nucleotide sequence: TGTGCCAGCAGCCAATTGCTGGAGCCGGAGACCCAGTACTTC. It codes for CASSQLLEPETQYF.

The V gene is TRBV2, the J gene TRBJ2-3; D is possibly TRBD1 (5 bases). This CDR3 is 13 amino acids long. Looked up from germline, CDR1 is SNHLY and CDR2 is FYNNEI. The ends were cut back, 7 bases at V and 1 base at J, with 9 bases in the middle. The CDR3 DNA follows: TGTGCCAGCAACGTCAGGGGCACAGATACGCAGTATTTT. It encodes CASNVRGTDTQYF.

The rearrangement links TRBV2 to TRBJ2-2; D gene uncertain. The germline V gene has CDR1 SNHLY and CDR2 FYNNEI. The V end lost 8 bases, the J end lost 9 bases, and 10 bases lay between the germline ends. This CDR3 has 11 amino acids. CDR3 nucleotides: TGTGCCAGCGAAATAGACAGGGAGCTGTTTTTT. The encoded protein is CASEIDRELFF.

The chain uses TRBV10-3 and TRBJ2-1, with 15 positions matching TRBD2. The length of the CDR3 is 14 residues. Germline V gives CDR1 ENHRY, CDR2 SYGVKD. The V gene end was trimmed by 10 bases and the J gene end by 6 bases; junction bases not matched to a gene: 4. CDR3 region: CATRTSGGANEQFF. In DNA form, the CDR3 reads TGTGCCACCCGGACTAGCGGGGGGGCCAATGAGCAGTTCTTC.

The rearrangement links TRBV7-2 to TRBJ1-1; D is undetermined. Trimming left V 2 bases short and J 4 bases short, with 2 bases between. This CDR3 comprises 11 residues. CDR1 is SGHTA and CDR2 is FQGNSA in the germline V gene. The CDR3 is CASSLRTEAFF. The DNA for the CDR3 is TGTGCCAGCAGCTTACGCACTGAAGCTTTCTTT. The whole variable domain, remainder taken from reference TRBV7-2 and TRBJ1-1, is GAGVSQSPSNKVTEKGKDVELRCDPISGHTALYWYRQSLGQGLEFLIYFQGNSAPDKSGLPSDRFSAERTGGSVSTLTIQRTQQEDSAVYLCASSLRTEAFFGQGTRLTVV.

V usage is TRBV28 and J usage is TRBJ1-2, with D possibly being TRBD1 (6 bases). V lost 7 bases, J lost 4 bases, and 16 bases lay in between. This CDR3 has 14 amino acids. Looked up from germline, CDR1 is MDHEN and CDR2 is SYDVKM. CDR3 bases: TGTGCCAGCAACGGAAGGGACACACTCTATGGCTACACCTTC. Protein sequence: CASNGRDTLYGYTF.

The CDR3 coding sequence is TGTGCCAGCTCACCAGGGCGGCAGGGTCTAACCCAAGAGACCCAGTACTTC. Protein: CASSPGRQGLTQETQYF. The V call is TRBV18, the J call TRBJ2-5; a possible D gene is TRBD1 (5 bases). Per the germline V gene, CDR1 is KGHSH and CDR2 is LQKENI. The CDR3 loop spans 17 amino acids. The V gene lost 2 bases and the J gene lost 1 base, with 17 bases spanning the gap.

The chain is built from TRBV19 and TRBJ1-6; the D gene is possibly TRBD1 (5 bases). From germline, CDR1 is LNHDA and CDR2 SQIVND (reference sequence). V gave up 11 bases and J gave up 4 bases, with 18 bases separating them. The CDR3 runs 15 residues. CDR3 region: CASSGRENYNSPLHF. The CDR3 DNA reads TGTGCCTCCTCGGGCAGGGAAAATTATAATTCACCCCTCCACTTT.